These 22 T cell receptor beta chains share one sample of origin, sequenced in a study of shared clonotypes between healthy human individuals. Sequencing was performed with immunoSEQ multiplex PCR; in TCRdb, only in-frame clones are kept and a portion is missing. The sample shows hundreds of thousands of clones, about 98% of them seen only once. CD45RO-negative CD8 cells positively selected for CCR7 made up the naive population, which excluded terminally differentiated effector memory CD45RA+ cells. The sample taken for sequencing was naive CD8+ T cells sorted from blood. These receptors came from a man younger than 45 in good health.

This chain joins TRBV7-2 and TRBJ2-7, with 7 bases matching TRBD1. V gave up 6 bases and J gave up 3 bases; unmatched junction bases: 11. Germline CDR1 and CDR2: SGHTA and FQGNSA. The length of the CDR3 is 15 residues. In DNA form, the CDR3 reads TGTGCCAGCAGGCACCGGGACAGTTACTTCTACGAGCAGTACTTC. Translating gives CASRHRDSYFYEQYF.

A note on this clone: This sample includes further DNA sequences coding for the same CDR3. CDR3 DNA: TGCGCCAGCAGCTTGGATATCAATGAGCAGTTCTTC. Protein sequence: CASSLDINEQFF. The chain employs TRBV5-1 and TRBJ2-1; D gene ambiguous. Germline V lookup: CDR1 SGHRS, CDR2 YFSETQ. This CDR3 has 12 residues. The V end was cut by 0 bases, the J end by 6 bases, with 4 bases between.

The rearrangement uses TRBV5-1 and TRBJ2-2, with 9 bases identical to TRBD1. This CDR3 contains 16 residues. V was pared by 3 bases and J by 3 bases, with 6 bases of the junction left unmatched. Germline V lookup: CDR1 SGHRS, CDR2 YFSETQ. The CDR3 region is CASSSTGGRDTGELFF. The DNA of the CDR3 is TGCGCCAGCAGCTCCACAGGGGGCAGGGACACCGGGGAGCTGTTTTTT.

The chain combines TRBV6-5 with TRBJ2-3; 7 nucleotides align to TRBD2. V was clipped by 8 bases and J by 3 bases; unmatched bases: 8. The CDR3 totals 14 residues. Per germline, CDR1 MNHEY and CDR2 SVGAGI. DNA of the CDR3: TGTGCCAGCGGACGGGAGGTGGGGACAGATACGCAGTATTTT. Amino acid sequence: CASGREVGTDTQYF.

This clone was recorded once. The DNA for the CDR3 is TGTGCCAGCAGTGAAGGGGGTTGGGCAGGGATGAACAATGAGCAGTTCTTC. It specifies CASSEGGWAGMNNEQFF. This sequence joins TRBV2 and TRBJ2-1; TRBD1 might be the D (5 bases). Looked up from germline, CDR1 is SNHLY and CDR2 is FYNNEI. CDR3 length equals 17 residues. Trimming pared 1 base from V and 5 bases from J, leaving 18 bases between.

This clone was picked up one time. This chain uses TRBV6-5 with TRBJ1-2; D might be TRBD1 (5 bases). There are 15 residues in the CDR3. V lost 2 bases and J 1 base, leaving 11 bases between the germline ends. Germline CDR1 reads MNHEY; CDR2 reads SVGAGI. The CDR3 DNA follows: TGTGCCAGCAGTTACACACCCGACAGTAACTATGGCTACACCTTC. This translates into CASSYTPDSNYGYTF.

The rearrangement links TRBV6-1 to TRBJ2-2; D unclear. This CDR3 contains 16 residues. CDR1 is MNHNS, CDR2 SASEGT, per germline. V lost 1 base and J lost 8, with 17 bases in between. The CDR3 reads CASSEGWQAKGGELFF. The CDR3, as DNA: TGTGCCAGCAGTGAAGGGTGGCAGGCCAAGGGAGGGGAGCTGTTTTTT.

The chain couples TRBV5-4 to TRBJ2-3; D might be TRBD2 (6 bases). The CDR3 has 16 residues. Germline CDR1 and CDR2: SGHNT and YYREEE (reference sequence). The V and J ends lost 7 bases and 0 bases respectively, with 18 bases between them. CDR3 sequence reads: CASENVGGISTDTQYF. The CDR3 DNA sequence: TGTGCCAGCGAGAATGTCGGGGGAATTAGCACAGATACGCAGTATTTT.

The count of this clone is one. This chain connects TRBV7-6 to TRBJ2-7, with a weak D call TRBD2 (6 bases). Trimming pared 2 bases from V and 6 bases from J, leaving 17 bases between. The CDR3 has 15 amino acids. CDR1 is SGHVS and CDR2 is FNYEAQ in the germline V gene. The CDR3 sequence is CASSLNEGTFSEQYF. The CDR3 coding sequence is TGTGCCAGCAGCTTAAATGAGGGGACTTTCTCCGAGCAGTACTTC.

V usage is TRBV29-1 and J usage is TRBJ2-2, with D uncertain. The CDR3 totals 13 residues. Looked up from germline, CDR1 is SQVTM and CDR2 is ANQGSEA. V was shortened by 4 bases and J by 2 bases, with 8 bases between the two germline ends. CDR3 region: CSVVMDNTGELFF. The CDR3 DNA sequence: TGCAGCGTTGTTATGGATAACACCGGGGAGCTGTTTTTT.

J is TRBJ2-1 and V is TRBV29-1; D unresolved. Germline loops: CDR1 SQVTM, CDR2 ANQGSEA. The ends were cut back, 4 bases at V and 5 bases at J, with 3 bases in the middle. This CDR3 contains 10 residues. The CDR3 region is CSVADNEQFF. The DNA of the CDR3 is TGCAGCGTTGCCGACAATGAGCAGTTCTTC.

The chain recombines TRBV7-9 with TRBJ2-1; no clear D gene. With 11 bases removed from V and 0 bases from J, the gap between germline ends came to 17 bases. Germline V gene data show CDR1 as SEHNR and CDR2 as FQNEAQ (reference sequence). The CDR3 length is 15 residues. The CDR3 coding sequence is TGTGCCGGCGCCGGGCCCTCGAGCTCCTACAATGAGCAGTTCTTC. Translating it yields CAGAGPSSSYNEQFF.

V gene TRBV29-1 combines with J gene TRBJ2-1; 8 bases are shared with TRBD1. The V and J ends lost 3 bases and 1 base, in that order; junction bases with no gene match: 5. The germline V gene has CDR1 SQVTM and CDR2 ANQGSEA. The CDR3 runs 15 residues. The CDR3 DNA reads as TGCAGCGTTGAGGCGGACAGGGTATCCTACAATGAGCAGTTCTTC. It encodes CSVEADRVSYNEQFF.

The gene calls are TRBV4-2 and TRBJ2-1; D is unclear. CDR3 size: 16 residues. CDR1 is LGHNA and CDR2 is YNFKEQ in the germline V gene. V lost 0 bases, J lost 2 bases, and 11 bases lay in between. CDR3 in amino acids: CASSQESGLTYNEQFF. The CDR3 bases are TGTGCCAGCAGCCAAGAGTCTGGTCTTACCTACAATGAGCAGTTCTTC.

This chain links TRBV5-6 with TRBJ2-5; D may be TRBD2 (7 bases). The CDR3 sequence is 15 residues long. CDR1 and CDR2 (germline): SGHDT, YYEEEE. The V and J ends lost 3 bases and 5 bases respectively, with 17 bases between them. CDR3 loop: CASSWGLGGPETQYF. CDR3 sequence (DNA): TGTGCCAGCAGCTGGGGGCTCGGGGGGCCGGAGACCCAGTACTTC.

The V and J genes are TRBV10-3 and TRBJ2-7, with a possible D match to TRBD2 (6 bases). The CDR3 consists of 15 residues. The germline V and J ends were trimmed by 4 bases and 3 bases, with 16 bases remaining between them. Germline V gene data show CDR1 as ENHRY and CDR2 as SYGVKD. Here the CDR3 DNA reads TGTGCCATCAGTGGGGAAGGAGGGAGACACTACGAGCAGTACTTC. Translating gives CAISGEGGRHYEQYF.

V is TRBV30 and J is TRBJ1-5, with D hard to call. CDR1 and CDR2 (germline): GTSNPN, SVGIG (reference sequence). This CDR3 has 13 amino acids. The V gene lost 2 bases and the J gene lost 8 bases, with 13 bases spanning the gap. This CDR3 is CAWSIGPAEPQHF. CDR3 nucleotide sequence: TGTGCCTGGAGTATTGGACCAGCGGAGCCCCAGCATTTT.

This chain links TRBV9 with TRBJ2-5; 7 nucleotides agree with TRBD2. Losses at the gene ends were 7 bases for V and 4 bases for J; bases not matched to a gene: 10. This CDR3 spans 14 amino acids. Germline CDR1 SGDLS, CDR2 YYNGEE. Here the CDR3 DNA reads TGTGCCAGCTCCAAATGGGGAGGGATAGAGACCCAGTACTTC. Protein product: CASSKWGGIETQYF.

The chain is built from TRBV7-8 and TRBJ2-7; D remains unclear. Germline values: CDR1 SGHVS, CDR2 FQNEAQ. V was clipped by 2 bases and J by 4 bases, with 6 bases between them. The CDR3 runs 12 residues. In nucleotides, the CDR3 is TGTGCCAGCAGCTTAATTCCTTACGAGCAGTACTTC. It encodes CASSLIPYEQYF.

The V call is TRBV19, the J call TRBJ1-5; D is ambiguous. Trimming removed 3 bases from V and 3 bases from J, with 6 bases in between. The CDR3 runs to 13 residues. CDR1 LNHDA and CDR2 SQIVND come from the germline V gene (reference sequence). This chain's CDR3 is CASSMTSNQPQHF. CDR3 in DNA: TGTGCCAGTAGTATGACCTCCAATCAGCCCCAGCATTTT.

CDR3 residues: CASSLVLAGDFWETQYF. DNA of the CDR3: TGCGCCAGCAGCTTGGTGTTGGCAGGGGACTTTTGGGAGACCCAGTACTTC. The genes are TRBV5-1 and TRBJ2-5; D possibly matches TRBD1 or TRBD2 (6 bases each). This CDR3 is built from 17 residues. CDR1 and CDR2 from the germline V gene are SGHRS and YFSETQ. Trimming removed 0 bases from V and 5 bases from J, with 20 bases in between.

This rearrangement joins TRBV5-1 to TRBJ2-6; 7 nucleotides agree with TRBD1. Trimming removed 1 base from V and 4 bases from J; junction bases left unmatched: 11. CDR3 length equals 18 residues. The germline gives CDR1 SGHRS, CDR2 YFSETQ. The CDR3 DNA sequence: TGCGCCAGCAGCTTGCGACAGGGAGTCGCAAGCGGGGCCAACGTCCTGACTTTC. This translates into CASSLRQGVASGANVLTF.